This T cell receptor (beta chain) was identified in a study of cytomegalovirus exposure and HLA in healthy donors. Points from the study as a whole: Only CMV serostatus was available as immune exposure information.

The donors comprised healthy bone marrow donors. As to this clone: The antigen remains unidentified.

Germline-derived CDR1 and CDR2 are SNHLY and FYNNEI. This CDR3 comprises 17 residues. Trimming removed 5 bases from V and 9 bases from J; junction bases left unmatched: 15. PCR involved 60 Vbeta and 13 Jbeta primers. Libraries were prepared by immunoSEQ multiplex PCR; TCRdb keeps only in-frame clonotypes and omits some of them. Among tens of thousands of clones listed, roughly 80% were seen once. The chain employs TRBV2 and TRBJ1-6; 8 bases align to TRBD1. Sequenced: PBMCs. This receptor was obtained from a woman aged 25 to 45 in good health and CMV-seronegative. The CDR3: CASSSEQGGRRGSPLHF. DNA for the CDR3: TGTGCCAGCAGTAGCGAACAGGGGGGTCGTAGAGGTTCACCCCTCCACTTT.